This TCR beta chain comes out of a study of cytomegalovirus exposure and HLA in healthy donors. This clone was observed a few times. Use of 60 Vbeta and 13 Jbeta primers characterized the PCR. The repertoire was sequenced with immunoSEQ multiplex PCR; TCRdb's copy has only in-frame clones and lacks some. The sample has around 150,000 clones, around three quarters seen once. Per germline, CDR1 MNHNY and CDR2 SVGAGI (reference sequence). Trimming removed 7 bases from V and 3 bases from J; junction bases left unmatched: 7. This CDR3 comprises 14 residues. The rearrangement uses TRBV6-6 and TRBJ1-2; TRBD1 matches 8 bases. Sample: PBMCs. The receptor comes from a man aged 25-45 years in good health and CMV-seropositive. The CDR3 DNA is TGTGCCAGCACTTTGGACAGGGCTTACTATGGCTACACCTTC. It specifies CASTLDRAYYGYTF.